The entry below describes one T cell receptor (beta chain). The data originate from a study of CD8+ T cells in alopecia areata. Overall study: Scoring of treated patients' severity used the percentage of affected scalp area.

V was clipped by 6 bases and J by 4 bases, with 16 bases between them. The germline V gene encodes CDR1 GTSNPN and CDR2 SVGIG (reference sequence). The CDR3 contains 13 residues. The treatment: oral pan-JAK inhibitor, 5-10 mg twice daily. From alopecia areata patients, lesional scalp punch biopsies and peripheral blood were collected. Following extraction, RNA underwent reverse transcription to cDNA, which served as the sequencing template. Repertoires were generated with immunoSEQ multiplex PCR, while TCRdb's copy carries only in-frame clones and drops some. The table shows 190,000 or so clones, with around 58% occurring only once.

This material consisted of CD8+ T cells sorted from blood, taken at week 24, from a patient treated with tofacitinib. The receptor's source is a human donor with alopecia areata. This chain uses TRBV30 with TRBJ2-7; D may match TRBD1 or TRBD2 (6 bases each). CDR3 sequence: CACSEGVGYEQYF. The CDR3 DNA sequence: TGTGCCTGTTCGGAGGGGGTCGGGTACGAGCAGTACTTC.